The entry below describes one T cell receptor beta chain. The sample belongs to a study of cytomegalovirus exposure and HLA in healthy donors. The table came from immunoSEQ multiplex PCR; TCRdb's copy has only in-frame clones and leaves some out. The sample includes over 150,000 clones, less than 90% of them seen just once. Germline V gene data show CDR1 as MNHNY and CDR2 as SVGAGI (reference sequence). The CDR3 runs to 14 residues. Trimming took 0 bases from V and 5 from J, leaving 9 bases between them. The receptor was derived from a young man in good health and CMV-seropositive. Sequenced input: PBMCs. The chain links TRBV6-6 to TRBJ2-3, with D perhaps TRBD2 (5 bases). The CDR3 DNA is TGTGCCAGCAGTTACTCTCTAGCAATAGATACGCAGTATTTT. It translates to CASSYSLAIDTQYF.